Below, one T cell receptor beta chain is given with its context. These data are taken from a study of kidney transplant recipient with SARS-CoV-2 infection. TCRdb re-called the reads with MiXCR, one entry per CDR3 protein. Seen here are fewer than 250,000 distinct CDR3 sequences, more than 25% observed once, and the top ten hold 7% to 8%. Trimming took 5 bases from V and 0 from J; bases not matched to a gene: 1. The CDR3 covers 17 residues. CDR1 MNHEY and CDR2 SVGAGI come from the germline V gene. Source: a blood sample, taken at baseline and between days 110 and 120 from a kidney transplant recipient. The chain uses TRBV6-5 and TRBJ2-1; 16 nucleotides agree with TRBD2. This sequence originates from a male patient aged 30 to 39 who had COVID-19 and was a kidney transplant recipient. The T cells may come from the graft donor. DNA of the CDR3: TGTGCCAGCAGTGGGACTAGCGGGGGGGCCTCCTACAATGAGCAGTTCTTC. This translates into CASSGTSGGASYNEQFF.